The 26 T cell receptor beta chains presented below share a single source sample, sequenced in a study of cytomegalovirus exposure and HLA in healthy donors (dated by TCRdb to 2015 to 2018). To prepare the library, the immunoSEQ multiplex PCR assay was applied. The multiplex PCR relied on a mix of 60 forward primers for TCR Vbeta segments and 13 reverse primers for TCR Jbeta segments. Sourced from immuneACCESS, this table was stored by TCRdb with only in-frame sequences that have V and J called. A share of the clones is absent; for the studies checked, an unresolved V gene accounts for under half, and the remainder has no known explanation. This sample is represented by about 160,000 clones; roughly 85% of them were singletons. Roughly 2% of the sample is taken by the ten largest. Sequenced: PBMCs. The receptor set was obtained from a man in his forties in good health and CMV-seronegative.

This clone was detected a few times. The CDR3 DNA is TGTGCCTGGAGGAACGGGAGGGTACAATTCGGTGAGCAGTTCTTC. This encodes CAWRNGRVQFGEQFF. V and J are TRBV30 and TRBJ2-1; 8 positions match TRBD2. The CDR3 is 15 amino acids. V lost 3 bases, J lost 9 bases, and 13 bases stayed unmatched. In germline, CDR1 is GTSNPN, CDR2 SVGIG (reference sequence).

This clone was seen a few times. The gene calls are TRBV4-1 and TRBJ2-1; D remains unclear. Looked up from germline, CDR1 is MGHRA and CDR2 is YSYEKL. The CDR3 sequence is 14 residues long. Trimming took off 0 bases at V and 8 bases at J, with 11 bases between the two ends. The CDR3 region is CASSQDMRSHEQFF. CDR3 DNA: TGCGCCAGCAGCCAAGATATGAGGTCCCATGAGCAGTTCTTC.

The sample holds a few counts of this clone. The V call is TRBV6-5, the J call TRBJ2-7, with D tentatively TRBD1 (5 bases). Germline CDR1 reads MNHEY; CDR2 reads SVGAGI. CDR3 length: 14 residues. Trimming removed 5 bases at V and 2 bases at J, with 13 bases between. For the CDR3, the DNA is TGTGCCAGCAGTGAACTCCCAGGGCCCTACGAGCAGTACTTC. Translating gives CASSELPGPYEQYF.

This clone was counted between two and nine times. The chain combines TRBV11-2 with TRBJ2-2; 7 nucleotides agree with TRBD1. Losses at the gene ends were 1 base for V and 4 bases for J; bases not matched to a gene: 6. The CDR3 is made up of 16 amino acids. Germline V gene lookup returns CDR1 SGHAT and CDR2 FQNNGV. CDR3 protein: CASSLGLTGVTGELFF. The CDR3 nucleotides read TGTGCCAGCAGCTTAGGGCTTACAGGGGTCACCGGGGAGCTGTTTTTT. Supplemented by reference TRBV11-2 and TRBJ2-2, the full variable domain reads EAGVAQSPRYKIIEKRQSVAFWCNPISGHATLYWYQQILGQGPKLLIQFQNNGVVDDSQLPKDRFSAERLKGVDSTLKIQPAKLEDSAVYLCASSLGLTGVTGELFFGEGSRLTVL.

J is TRBJ2-3 and V is TRBV5-1, with D tentatively TRBD1 (6 bases). Deletions cut 1 base from V and 5 bases from J, with 17 bases between. Looked up from germline, CDR1 is SGHRS and CDR2 is YFSETQ. The CDR3 extends over 16 amino acids. In DNA form, the CDR3 reads TGCGCCAGCAGCTTGCTTCACAGGGTATTGGGAGATACGCAGTATTTT. It codes for CASSLLHRVLGDTQYF.

This clone was observed once. The gene calls are TRBV29-1 and TRBJ1-1; 7 nucleotides line up with TRBD1. There are 11 residues in the CDR3. Losses at the gene ends were 5 bases for V and 11 bases for J; bases not matched to a gene: 8. Germline values: CDR1 SQVTM, CDR2 ANQGSEA. CDR3 nucleotide sequence: TGCAGCGTTTACCTAGACAGGGCGGCTTTCTTT. Translating gives CSVYLDRAAFF.

This clone showed up just once. At one end, the junction sequence differs from germline, possibly due to a read error. The chain is built from TRBV30 and TRBJ2-4, with TRBD1 matching over 11 bases. Per the germline V gene, CDR1 is GTSNPN and CDR2 is SVGIG (reference sequence). The CDR3 runs 15 residues. CDR3 coding DNA: TGTGCCTGGAAGGCCGGACAGGGGGCTTTGAACAGTCAGTACTTC. This sequence encodes CAWKAGQGALNSQYF.

Here the CDR3 reads CASSSVRTSGRTDTQYF. CDR3 nucleotide sequence: TGTGCCAGCAGTTCCGTCCGGACTAGCGGGAGGACAGATACGCAGTATTTT. The V call is TRBV7-9, the J call TRBJ2-3, with 14 nucleotides matching TRBD2. Germline V gene sequence: CDR1 SEHNR, CDR2 FQNEAQ (reference sequence). The CDR3 is 17 residues long. Trimming removed 6 bases from V and 3 bases from J; junction bases left unmatched: 8.

The rearrangement links TRBV29-1 to TRBJ2-5, with D tentatively TRBD1 (5 bases). From germline, CDR1 is SQVTM and CDR2 ANQGSEA. The length of the CDR3 is 12 residues. Trimming took 3 bases from V and 9 from J, leaving 14 bases between them. This CDR3 is CSVEHGRAAQYF. The CDR3 nucleotides read TGCAGCGTTGAGCATGGCAGGGCGGCCCAGTACTTC.

The CDR3 coding sequence is TGTGCCAGCAGTATCCGGGACAGGGGGCCTATCGAGCAGTACTTC. This gives the protein CASSIRDRGPIEQYF. V and J are TRBV28 and TRBJ2-7; 12 bases align to TRBD1. The CDR3 consists of 15 residues. Germline-derived CDR1 and CDR2 are MDHEN and SYDVKM. After removal of 5 bases from V and 6 bases from J, the junction contained 8 bases not matched to a gene. Based on the CDR3 plus reference TRBV28 and TRBJ2-7, the full variable domain is DVKVTQSSRYLVKRTGEKVFLECVQDMDHENMFWYRQDPGLGLRLIYFSYDVKMKEKGDIPEGYSVSREKKERFSLILESASTNQTSMYLCASSIRDRGPIEQYFGPGTRLTVT.

A few counts support this clone. V and J are TRBV11-2 and TRBJ2-1; TRBD2 is a possible D gene (5 bases). V was pared by 0 bases and J by 0 bases, with 9 bases between. This CDR3 is 16 amino acids long. Germline V gene data show CDR1 as SGHAT and CDR2 as FQNNGV. The CDR3 spells CASSLEIAPSYNEQFF. For the CDR3, the DNA is TGTGCCAGCAGCTTAGAGATAGCGCCCTCCTACAATGAGCAGTTCTTC.

This chain links TRBV27 with TRBJ2-1, with 13 bases that match TRBD2. This CDR3 region has 16 residues. The V segment lost 2 bases and the J segment 10 bases; nucleotides outside the gene matches: 8. Germline V gene lookup returns CDR1 MNHEY and CDR2 SMNVEV (reference sequence). CDR3 DNA: TGTGCCAGCAGTTTACTTGGACTAGCGGGAGACGGGGAGCAGTTCTTC. Protein: CASSLLGLAGDGEQFF.

This chain uses TRBV2 with TRBJ2-1; a possible D gene is TRBD1 (5 bases). Trimming pared 5 bases from V and 1 base from J, leaving 15 bases between. This CDR3 has 16 amino acids. Germline V gene lookup returns CDR1 SNHLY and CDR2 FYNNEI. The CDR3 region is CASSLLGVLSYNEQFF. CDR3 coding DNA: TGTGCCAGCAGTTTATTAGGGGTCTTATCCTACAATGAGCAGTTCTTC.

The rearrangement joins TRBV5-8 to TRBJ2-7; D may be TRBD1 (5 bases). The CDR3 totals 13 residues. The germline V and J ends were trimmed by 6 bases and 8 bases, with 18 bases remaining between them. The germline CDR1 and CDR2 sequences are SGHTS and YDEGEE. DNA for the CDR3: TGTGCCAGCACACAGGACGCAGGGCAGAAGCAGTACTTC. As protein: CASTQDAGQKQYF.

Note on this clone: An end of the junction differs from the germline gene, which may be a read error. V is TRBV19 and J is TRBJ2-3, with D perhaps TRBD2 (5 bases). The CDR3 has 16 residues. In germline, CDR1 is LNHDA, CDR2 SQIVND (reference sequence). The CDR3 reads CASIDGEGTSTDTQYF. CDR3 nucleotides: TGTGCAAGTATCGATGGAGAGGGAACTAGCACAGATACGCAGTATTTT.

This clone was seen just once. The V call is TRBV2, the J call TRBJ2-6, with TRBD2 as a possible D gene (6 bases). This CDR3 region has 19 residues. Germline CDR1 SNHLY, CDR2 FYNNEI. Trimming removed 1 base from V and 2 bases from J, with 18 bases in between. The CDR3, as DNA: TGTGCCAGCAGTGAAGTTTCCGGCGGGATCCTCACTGGGGCCAACGTCCTGACTTTC. It translates to CASSEVSGGILTGANVLTF.

This clone was counted a single time. The rearrangement links TRBV14 to TRBJ2-2, with 7 bases fitting TRBD1. V gave up 4 bases and J gave up 6 bases; unmatched junction bases: 8. The CDR3 is 15 residues long. CDR1 and CDR2 from the germline V gene are SGHDN and FVKESK. DNA for the CDR3: TGTGCCAGCAGCCCCGCGAGACAGGGCTCCGGGGAGCTGTTTTTT. Encoded protein: CASSPARQGSGELFF.

V and J are TRBV7-6 and TRBJ2-7, with a weak D call TRBD2 (6 bases). Germline CDR1 reads SGHVS; CDR2 reads FNYEAQ. The CDR3 has 13 amino acids. V lost 5 bases to trimming and J lost 6 bases, with 14 bases between them. CDR3 bases: TGTGCCAGCAGCCCGATGACGGGAGCCGAGCAGTACTTC. Protein sequence: CASSPMTGAEQYF.

This clone is a singleton in its sample. One end of the junction varies from germline; a read error may be responsible. This sequence joins TRBV6-1 and TRBJ2-4, with 10 bases aligning to TRBD2. This CDR3 is 20 amino acids long. Germline V lookup: CDR1 MNHNS, CDR2 SASEGT. The CDR3: CASSGGMGAGGPKAKNSQYF. DNA for the CDR3: TGTGCCAGCAGTGGGGGGATGGGAGCGGGAGGGCCAAAGGCCAAAAACAGTCAGTACTTC.

The rearrangement links TRBV11-2 to TRBJ2-1, with D possibly being TRBD2 (5 bases). The germline V and J ends were trimmed by 7 bases and 4 bases, with 11 bases remaining between them. From germline, CDR1 is SGHAT and CDR2 FQNNGV. The CDR3 is 13 residues long. CDR3 coding DNA: TGTGCCAGCACCCCAAGGGAGTACAATGAGCAGTTCTTC. It translates to CASTPREYNEQFF.

This rearrangement joins TRBV14 to TRBJ1-2; a possible D gene is TRBD1 (6 bases). The length of the CDR3 is 13 residues. Trimming pared 1 base from V and 7 bases from J, leaving 10 bases between. The germline CDR1 and CDR2 sequences are SGHDN and FVKESK. The CDR3 DNA sequence: TGTGCCAGCAGCCAAGGGGGGCTGGGTGGCTACACCTTC. This gives the protein CASSQGGLGGYTF.

This clone has a handful of counts. The rearrangement uses TRBV15 and TRBJ2-7, with 9 bases matching TRBD1. The CDR3 extends over 15 amino acids. Trimming took 0 bases from V and 4 from J; bases not matched to a gene: 4. Per the germline V gene, CDR1 is LNHNV and CDR2 is YYDKDF (reference sequence). The CDR3 region has the DNA TGTGCCACCAGCAGAGATCTGGACAGGGGTTACGAGCAGTACTTC. Its translation is CATSRDLDRGYEQYF. The variable domain in full, with the rest retrieved from reference TRBV15 and TRBJ2-7, is DAMVIQNPRYQVTQFGKPVTLSCSQTLNHNVMYWYQQKSSQAPKLLFHYYDKDFNNEADTPDNFQSRRPNTSFCFLDIRSPGLGDTAMYLCATSRDLDRGYEQYFGPGTRLTVT.

The chain uses TRBV4-3 and TRBJ2-7; the match to TRBD2 covers 7 bases. CDR1 and CDR2 (germline): LGHNA, YSLEER. The CDR3 is 15 amino acids. J was trimmed by 3 bases and V by 0 bases; bases with no gene match: 5. CDR3 DNA: TGCGCCAGCAGCCAAGATTGGGCTAGCGGCTACGAGCAGTACTTC. Translated, it gives CASSQDWASGYEQYF.

CDR3 bases: TGTGCCAGCGTCCTGGAGTTTTACAATGAGCAGTTCTTC. Translating gives CASVLEFYNEQFF. The chain combines TRBV7-2 with TRBJ2-1; no firm D call. The germline V and J ends were trimmed by 8 bases and 4 bases, with 12 bases remaining between them. Germline assignment: CDR1 SGHTA and CDR2 FQGNSA. This CDR3 has 13 residues.

This clone was detected only a few times. The V gene is TRBV15, the J gene TRBJ2-7; 14 nucleotides align to TRBD2. The CDR3 contains 18 residues. Germline CDR1 and CDR2: LNHNV and YYDKDF (reference sequence). Trimming cost V 4 bases and J 4 bases; bases outside gene matches: 12. Written as DNA, the CDR3 is TGTGCCACCAGCAACCCTAACCCGCGGACTAGCGGGAGGTACGAGCAGTACTTC. Protein product: CATSNPNPRTSGRYEQYF.

V is TRBV5-1 and J is TRBJ2-7, with a possible D match to TRBD2 (7 bases). This CDR3 is 14 amino acids long. V dropped 5 bases and J dropped 0 bases, with 12 bases sitting between them. Germline CDR1 and CDR2: SGHRS and YFSETQ. CDR3 loop: CASRREGGSYEQYF. For the CDR3, the DNA is TGCGCCAGCAGGAGGGAGGGGGGCTCCTACGAGCAGTACTTC.